This TCR beta chain was captured by sequencing in a study of blood T cell repertoires in COVID-19. Study information: COVID-19 samples from acute and convalescent phases originated in the United States, Italy and Spain. From T cells, B-cell-depleted T cells, or PBMCs came the material, which was cDNA or gDNA.

Original analysis: Estimation of nucleated cell counts was performed using reference gene primer amplification. Measured with immunoSEQ multiplex PCR; TCRdb has only the in-frame clones, and not every one. The V and J calls and the clone size are those of that table, but D and trimming were determined from the DNA. The sample yields around 46,000 clones, more than 85% seen once. Trimming cost V 4 bases and J 2 bases; bases outside gene matches: 3. Germline V gene sequence: CDR1 SEHNR, CDR2 FQNEAQ (reference sequence). CDR3 length: 15 residues. The sequence was obtained from a man aged 40-49 years with active COVID-19. This sequence joins TRBV7-9 and TRBJ1-3; 9 bases map to TRBD1. The sample was peripheral blood. The CDR3 region has the DNA TGTGCCAGCAGCTGGGGACAGGGCACTGGAAACACCATATATTTT. It is translated as CASSWGQGTGNTIYF.